Below, 19 T cell receptor beta chains from the same sample are listed, as sequenced in a study of regulatory T cells in long-lasting Graves disease. Library construction for TCR beta used iRepertoire HTBI primers and Arm-PCR of CDR3 regions. TCRdb re-derived calls from the multiplex PCR reads in MiXCR, one entry per CDR3 protein. The data show hundreds of thousands of distinct CDR3 sequences, roughly a fifth seen once. This sample's time point: persistent/refractory GD, antithyroid drugs over 5 years with positive TRAb. Researchers made the TCR library from RNA that was extracted from PBMCs. The sample here was peripheral blood mononuclear cells (PBMCs), taken when the disease was refractory, from a patient treated with antithyroid drugs. All receptors come from a female donor with Graves disease.

This clonotype was counted many times. The chain combines TRBV7-2 with TRBJ2-5, with D tentatively TRBD1 (6 bases). Trimming took 4 bases from V and 3 from J, leaving 9 bases between them. The CDR3 sequence is 13 residues long. The V gene's germline CDR1 is SGHTA and CDR2 FQGNSA. Written as DNA, the CDR3 is TGTGCCAGCAGCTCCCGGACAGAAGAGACCCAGTACTTC. Protein sequence: CASSSRTEETQYF.

This clonotype is medium-sized by share. This chain joins TRBV12-3 or TRBV12-4 and TRBJ2-5; TRBD2 matches 9 bases. V was clipped by 8 bases and J by 5 bases; unmatched bases: 9. The CDR3 has 14 residues. CDR3 nucleotide sequence: TGTGCCAGCGATCGTCAACTAGCGGGCGAGACCCAGTACTTC. Translating it yields CASDRQLAGETQYF.

This clonotype came up many times. This chain links TRBV20-1 with TRBJ1-4; 7 nucleotides match TRBD1. Germline assignment: CDR1 DFQATT and CDR2 SNEGSKA (reference sequence). CDR3 length: 13 amino acids. The ends lost 5 bases at V and 5 bases at J; junction bases unmatched: 5. The CDR3, as DNA: TGCAGTGCTGGGGACAGCTCGAATGAAAAACTGTTTTTT. Encoded protein: CSAGDSSNEKLFF.

The rearrangement links TRBV5-6 to TRBJ2-5; D unclear. Looked up from germline, CDR1 is SGHDT and CDR2 is YYEEEE. The CDR3 runs to 13 residues. Trimming took off 1 base at V and 3 bases at J, with 7 bases between the two ends. DNA of the CDR3: TGTGCCAGCAGCTTGATGGGGAAAGAGACCCAGTACTTC. Encoded protein: CASSLMGKETQYF.

This clonotype was found many times. This chain joins TRBV28 and TRBJ2-7; no definite D call. This CDR3 is 12 amino acids long. The V gene lost 7 bases and the J gene lost 5 bases, with 12 bases spanning the gap. CDR1 is MDHEN and CDR2 is SYDVKM in the germline V gene. The CDR3 DNA follows: TGTGCCAGCATAGGAAACCGGGACGAGCAGTACTTC. It codes for CASIGNRDEQYF.

This clonotype was picked up a small number of times. The gene calls are TRBV5-1 and TRBJ1-2; 9 bases map to TRBD1. Unmatched junction bases numbered 5, after V lost 0 bases and J lost 8 bases. The CDR3 is made up of 14 amino acids. The germline V gene has CDR1 SGHRS and CDR2 YFSETQ. This CDR3 reads CASSLGGTGNGYTF. In DNA, the CDR3 is TGCGCCAGCAGCTTGGGAGGGACAGGGAACGGCTACACCTTC.

The table lists this clonotype with many counts. The rearrangement uses TRBV28 and TRBJ1-6, with a weak D call TRBD1 (5 bases). This CDR3 comprises 14 residues. Germline values: CDR1 MDHEN, CDR2 SYDVKM. The V end lost 3 bases, the J end lost 7 bases, and 10 bases lay between the germline ends. The CDR3 loop reads CASSLAGRNSPLHF. The CDR3 DNA reads TGTGCCAGCAGTTTGGCAGGGAGGAATTCACCCCTCCACTTT. Using reference TRBV28 and TRBJ1-6 for the parts outside the CDR3, the full variable domain is DVKVTQSSRYLVKRTGEKVFLECVQDMDHENMFWYRQDPGLGLRLIYFSYDVKMKEKGDIPEGYSVSREKKERFSLILESASTNQTSMYLCASSLAGRNSPLHFGNGTRLTVT.

This clonotype was detected only a few times. CDR3 nucleotides: TGCAGTGCCACAAGGGGGTACCAAGAGACCCAGTACTTC. Translated: CSATRGYQETQYF. The J gene is TRBJ2-5, the V gene TRBV20-1; tentatively, D is TRBD1 (6 bases). The CDR3 is made up of 13 amino acids. CDR1 DFQATT and CDR2 SNEGSKA come from the germline V gene (reference sequence). Trimming took 6 bases from V and 0 from J, leaving 11 bases between them.

The chain employs TRBV13 and TRBJ2-1; 11 nucleotides align to TRBD2. The J segment lost 0 bases and the V segment lost 4 bases, leaving 5 bases of the junction unmatched. Germline-derived CDR1 and CDR2 are PRHDT and FYEKMQ (reference sequence). The CDR3 extends over 17 amino acids. This CDR3 reads CASSSLAGGPSYNEQFF. CDR3 nucleotides: TGTGCCAGCAGCTCCTTAGCGGGAGGGCCCTCCTACAATGAGCAGTTCTTC.

This clonotype showed up many times. This chain joins TRBV6-1 and TRBJ2-5; D is unclear. The CDR3 is 14 amino acids. CDR1 MNHNS and CDR2 SASEGT come from the germline V gene. The ends were cut back, 6 bases at V and 4 bases at J, with 15 bases in the middle. The CDR3 reads CASRPPTSLETQYF. For the CDR3, the DNA is TGTGCCAGCAGGCCTCCCACCAGCTTAGAGACCCAGTACTTC.

This rearrangement joins TRBV14 to TRBJ2-5; 8 bases fit TRBD2. The CDR3 totals 14 residues. Germline V gene lookup returns CDR1 SGHDN and CDR2 FVKESK. Trimming took 4 bases from V and 4 from J; bases not matched to a gene: 5. The CDR3 is CASSLRTSSETQYF. The CDR3 DNA reads TGTGCCAGCAGCCTTCGGACTAGCTCAGAGACCCAGTACTTC.

This clonotype was seen many times. V usage is TRBV12-3 or TRBV12-4 and J usage is TRBJ2-7; D call uncertain. The ends were cut back, 0 bases at V and 5 bases at J, with 8 bases in the middle. CDR3 length equals 13 residues. In DNA, the CDR3 is TGTGCCAGCAGTTTAGCTGCAGTACACGAGCAGTACTTC. Protein product: CASSLAAVHEQYF.

This clonotype has a handful of counts. The gene calls are TRBV20-1 and TRBJ2-7; 7 nucleotides line up with TRBD1. The V gene end was trimmed by 5 bases and the J gene end by 5 bases; junction bases not matched to a gene: 6. The CDR3 consists of 12 residues. Germline V CDR1 and CDR2: DFQATT, SNEGSKA (reference sequence). CDR3 bases: TGCAGTGCTTGGGACAGCTTCAACGAGCAGTACTTC. This gives the protein CSAWDSFNEQYF.

This clonotype was seen more than once but under ten times. V usage is TRBV6-5 and J usage is TRBJ2-2; D unclear. Per the germline V gene, CDR1 is MNHEY and CDR2 is SVGAGI. The CDR3 has 13 amino acids. V was pared by 1 base and J by 3 bases, with 3 bases between. The CDR3 nucleotides are TGTGCCAGCAGTTACTACGACACCGGGGAGCTGTTTTTT. Amino acids: CASSYYDTGELFF.

This clonotype was recorded at least ten times. V gene TRBV6-1 combines with J gene TRBJ1-2, with D uncertain. This CDR3 is built from 14 residues. With 6 bases removed from V and 4 bases from J, the gap between germline ends came to 15 bases. Looked up from germline, CDR1 is MNHNS and CDR2 is SASEGT. The CDR3 coding sequence is TGTGCCAGCAGCAGAGATGGGAGAACCTATGGCTACACCTTC. Translated, it gives CASSRDGRTYGYTF.

The chain links TRBV29-1 to TRBJ1-4, with 11 bases matching TRBD1. From germline, CDR1 is SQVTM and CDR2 ANQGSEA. CDR3 size: 15 residues. The junction had 10 bases not matched to a gene; V was cut back by 6 bases and J by 7 bases. In DNA, the CDR3 is TGCAGCGTGTGGACAGGGGGCGTTGGAAGTGAAAAACTGTTTTTT. Translation gives CSVWTGGVGSEKLFF.

This clonotype occurred many times. DNA for the CDR3: TGCAGCGTGAGCGGGGGGGCTGGGGAGACCCAGTACTTC. It is translated as CSVSGGAGETQYF. The chain carries TRBV29-1 and TRBJ2-5, with TRBD2 matching over 10 bases. This CDR3 comprises 13 residues. Trimming at V came to 6 bases and at J to 5 bases, leaving 6 bases not matched to a gene. Germline V gene data show CDR1 as SQVTM and CDR2 as ANQGSEA.

The genes are TRBV30 and TRBJ2-7, with 7 bases that match TRBD2. Germline assignment: CDR1 GTSNPN and CDR2 SVGIG (reference sequence). CDR3 size: 15 residues. Trimming at V came to 3 bases and at J to 0 bases, leaving 8 bases not matched to a gene. CDR3 protein: CAWSRLLASSYEQYF. The CDR3 region has the DNA TGTGCCTGGAGCCGCCTACTAGCGAGCTCCTACGAGCAGTACTTC.

This clonotype was recorded many times. The chain combines TRBV28 with TRBJ1-1, with a tentative D call TRBD1 (6 bases). V lost 2 bases, J lost 7 bases, and 14 bases lay in between. The CDR3 runs to 14 residues. Germline values: CDR1 MDHEN, CDR2 SYDVKM. CDR3 DNA: TGTGCCAGCAGTTTAAAGGGGGGTTGGGGTGAAGCTTTCTTT. Translation gives CASSLKGGWGEAFF.